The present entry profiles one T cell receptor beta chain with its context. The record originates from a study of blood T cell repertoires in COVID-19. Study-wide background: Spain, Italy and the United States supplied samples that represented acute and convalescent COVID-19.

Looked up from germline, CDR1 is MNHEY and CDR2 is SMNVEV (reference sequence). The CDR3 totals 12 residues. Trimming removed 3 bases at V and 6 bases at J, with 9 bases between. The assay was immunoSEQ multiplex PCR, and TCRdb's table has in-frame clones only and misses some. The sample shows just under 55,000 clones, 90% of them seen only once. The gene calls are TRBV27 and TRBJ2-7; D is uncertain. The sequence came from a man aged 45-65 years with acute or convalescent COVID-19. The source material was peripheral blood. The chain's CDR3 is CASSLSDGEQYF. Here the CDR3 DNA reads TGTGCCAGCAGTTTGAGCGACGGCGAGCAGTACTTC.